This record covers a single T cell receptor beta chain. How the authors handled the data: How many nucleated cells were present was estimated from reference gene primer amplification. Sequencing used immunoSEQ multiplex PCR; TCRdb keeps in-frame clones, though not all of them. That table supplies the V and J calls and clone size; D and trimming were determined from the DNA. The top ten hold under 1.1% of the sample, which has roughly 82,000 clones, about nine tenths seen once. These data belong to a study of blood T cell repertoires in COVID-19. Overall study context: Samples taken during acute and convalescent COVID-19 were collected in the United States, Italy and Spain.

Per the germline V gene, CDR1 is LNHDA and CDR2 is SQIVND (reference sequence). The CDR3 is 13 amino acids. The ends were cut back, 9 bases at V and 5 bases at J, with 13 bases in the middle. The TCR comes from a woman between 45 and 65 years old in a cohort sampled during active COVID-19. Sequenced material: peripheral blood. The chain is built from TRBV19 and TRBJ2-2; possible D gene TRBD1, 5 bases. The DNA of the CDR3 is TGTGCCAGCCTTAGGGGCCGAACCGGGGAGCTGTTTTTT. Translation gives CASLRGRTGELFF.